This is a list of T cell receptor beta chains from one sample in a study of T cell responses to AZD1222 COVID-19 vaccine. Assay used: immunoSEQ multiplex PCR; TCRdb lists only in-frame clones, some missing. The data contain 150,000 or so clones, approximately 94% of them singletons. The input for sequencing was peripheral blood, taken 28 days after the second AZD1222 dose. All receptors derive from an adult who received the AZD1222 COVID-19 vaccine. The CDR3 runs from the conserved cysteine through the conserved F or W. Each record gives: D gene, clone size, V gene, J gene, CDR3 DNA, CDR3 protein. A D gene is named only where the DNA matches it firmly. A clone size is listed for some rows: how often the clone was seen (once, few, many), or a class if it is expanded.

>TRBD2|-|TRBV6-2/TRBV6-3|TRBJ2-7
TGTGCCAGCAGTTACCCGGGACTATCCTACGAGCAGTACTTC
CASSYPGLSYEQYF
>TRBD1|few|TRBV2|TRBJ1-5
TGTGCCAGCAAGCCGGGACAGGGAAATCAGCCCCAGCATTTT
CASKPGQGNQPQHF
>-|-|TRBV2|TRBJ1-2
TGTGCCAGCAGGAGGGACAACTATGGCTACACCTTC
CASRRDNYGYTF
>TRBD2|-|TRBV5-1|TRBJ2-1
TGCGCCAGCAGCTTGGGTCTAAAGCGGGAGGGCAATGAGCAGTTCTTC
CASSLGLKREGNEQFF
>-|-|TRBV27|TRBJ1-2
TGTGCCAGCAGACCCGGTACACAGGGCCGGTATGGCTACACCTTC
CASRPGTQGRYGYTF
>-|few|TRBV4-2|TRBJ2-5
TGTGCCAGCAGCCTCCTGGGCTACACAGGGTCTCGTAACCTCGTGGGTGGGGGGGAGACCCAGTACTTC
CASSLLGYTGSRNLVGGGETQYF
>-|-|TRBV5-4|TRBJ1-1
TGTGCCAGCAGCTTGGCCGGGGGGCTTGAGGCTTTCTTT
CASSLAGGLEAFF
>-|-|TRBV24-1|TRBJ2-5
TGTGCCACCAGTGAGGCTGGGGCCCTCCAAGAGACCCAGTACTTC
CATSEAGALQETQYF
>-|-|TRBV6-5|TRBJ1-2
TGTGCCAGCAGTTACTCTTCCAGGTTGGAGGGCTACACCTTC
CASSYSSRLEGYTF
>TRBD2|-|TRBV4-1|TRBJ2-1
TGCGCCAGCAGCCAAGAAAGCGGACCGCGGGGGGAGCAGTTCTTC
CASSQESGPRGEQFF
>-|-|TRBV6-1|TRBJ2-3
TGTGCCAGCAGTGGAGAGAGGACAGGGGGCACTAGCGGGAGTTTAGATACGCAGTATTTT
CASSGERTGGTSGSLDTQYF
>-|-|TRBV24-1|TRBJ1-2
TGTGCCACCAGTGGATCAGGGGTTGTCGGCTATGGCTACACCTTC
CATSGSGVVGYGYTF
>-|-|TRBV23-1|TRBJ1-2
TGCGCCAGCATCCCCTCTCGGGATAAATATGGCTACACCTTC
CASIPSRDKYGYTF
>-|-|TRBV6-5|TRBJ1-1
TGTGCCAGCAGCCCAAGGGTAGTAGGCACTGAAGCTTTCTTT
CASSPRVVGTEAFF
>-|-|TRBV12-3/TRBV12-4|TRBJ1-5
TGTGCCAGCAGTTTAGCGGGTTCCCAGCATTTT
CASSLAGSQHF
>-|-|TRBV19|TRBJ2-7
TGTGCCAGCTCATGGAAAAGGGGGAACGAGCAGTACTTC
CASSWKRGNEQYF
>TRBD2|-|TRBV7-3|TRBJ2-1
TGTGCCAGCAGCCCAGACCCGGGACTAGCGGGCAATGAGCAGTTCTTC
CASSPDPGLAGNEQFF
>TRBD2|-|TRBV7-2|TRBJ2-1
TGTGCCAGCAGCTACTTGACTAGCGGGAGGCCCAATGAGCAGTTCTTC
CASSYLTSGRPNEQFF
>TRBD2|-|TRBV4-1|TRBJ2-7
TGCGCCAGCAGCCTAGGGACTAGTCTAATCTACGAGCAGTACTTC
CASSLGTSLIYEQYF
>TRBD2|once|TRBV5-1|TRBJ2-1
TGCGCCAGCAATCGACTAGCGGGGGACAATGAGCAGTTCTTC
CASNRLAGDNEQFF
>TRBD2|-|TRBV11-1|TRBJ2-1
TGTGCCAGCAGCTTAGGTCGGCGGGAGTTCTACAATGAGCAGTTCTTC
CASSLGRREFYNEQFF
>TRBD2|-|TRBV2|TRBJ2-2
TGTGCCAGCGGGGGGGACACCGGGGAGCTGTTTTTT
CASGGDTGELFF
>-|-|TRBV3-1/TRBV3-2|TRBJ1-2
TGTGCCAGCAGCCAAGCCCGGGGAGGGGTCATCAGCTATGGCTACACCTTC
CASSQARGGVISYGYTF
>-|-|TRBV7-9|TRBJ2-5
TGTGCCAGCAGGAGGGGTGGAGAAGAGACCCAGTACTTC
CASRRGGEETQYF
>TRBD2|-|TRBV4-3|TRBJ2-7
TGCGCCAGCAGCCAAGAGGGGACCTACGGCGGGAGGCCCTCCTACGAGCAGTACTTC
CASSQEGTYGGRPSYEQYF
>-|-|TRBV18|TRBJ2-7
TGTGCCAGCTCACCACGCCAGTCCTACGAGCAGTACTTC
CASSPRQSYEQYF
>-|-|TRBV28|TRBJ1-6
TGTGCCAGCCGACTATGGGGACCGGGCGATTTGACCCTCCACTTT
CASRLWGPGDLTLHF
>TRBD1|-|TRBV12-3/TRBV12-4|TRBJ1-5
TGTGCCAGTCGGACAGGGTCCTATCAGCCCCAGCATTTT
CASRTGSYQPQHF
>-|once|TRBV9|TRBJ1-1
TGTGCCAGCAGCGTAGGGGGAATGAACACTGAAGCTTTCTTT
CASSVGGMNTEAFF
>TRBD2|-|TRBV4-1|TRBJ2-3
TGCGCCAGCAGCCAAGATAGCGGGGGAGATACGCAGTATTTT
CASSQDSGGDTQYF
>-|-|TRBV20-1|TRBJ1-2
TGCAGTGCTAGAGCCCACTATGGCTACACCTTC
CSARAHYGYTF
>-|once|TRBV11-3|TRBJ2-3
TGTGCCAGCAGCTTACTCGGGCGGACAGATACGCAGTATTTT
CASSLLGRTDTQYF
>TRBD2|once|TRBV5-1|TRBJ2-2
TGCGCCAGCAGCTTACTAGCGGGAGATCCTACCGGGGAGCTGTTTTTT
CASSLLAGDPTGELFF
>-|-|TRBV7-9|TRBJ2-3
TGTGCCAGCAGCCCACTGGATCCTTCAAAATACACAGATACGCAGTATTTT
CASSPLDPSKYTDTQYF
>-|-|TRBV24-1|TRBJ2-1
TGTGCCACCAGGGATTCGGGCGGCAATGAGCAGTTCTTC
CATRDSGGNEQFF
>-|-|TRBV3-1/TRBV3-2|TRBJ1-1
TGTGCCAGCAGCCCCCGGGACGGTGGTATAGGCACTGAAGCTTTCTTT
CASSPRDGGIGTEAFF
>-|-|TRBV18|TRBJ2-5
TGTGCCAGCTCACCACCGAGCCGGGAGACCCAGTACTTC
CASSPPSRETQYF
>TRBD1|-|TRBV5-4|TRBJ1-4
TGTGCCACCTCGCAGGGGGCGGGAGAAAAACTGTTTTTT
CATSQGAGEKLFF
>-|-|TRBV4-2|TRBJ1-2
TGTGCCAGCAGCCAAGGACGGGAGCCTAACTATGGCTACACCTTC
CASSQGREPNYGYTF
>-|-|TRBV30|TRBJ2-1
TGTGCCTGGAGGGTGAATTGGGACAATAACAATGAGCAGTTCTTC
CAWRVNWDNNNEQFF
>-|-|TRBV12-3/TRBV12-4|TRBJ2-2
TGTGCCAGCAGTTTTGTAGGGGAGCTGTTTTTT
CASSFVGELFF
>TRBD1|-|TRBV6-5|TRBJ1-5
TGTGCCAGCGTGAGGGGGCCCAATCAGCCCCAGCATTTT
CASVRGPNQPQHF
>-|-|TRBV5-1|TRBJ2-7
TGCGCCAGCAGGTTCAGGGATAGCTCCTACGAGCAGTACTTC
CASRFRDSSYEQYF
>-|few|TRBV5-1|TRBJ2-5
TGCGCCAGCAGCTTGGCCTTGTACGACCAAGAGACCCAGTACTTC
CASSLALYDQETQYF
>-|-|TRBV2|TRBJ2-7
TGTGCCAGCACCCAGGGTATTGGCAGGTCCTACGAGCAGTACTTC
CASTQGIGRSYEQYF